This is a list of T cell receptor beta chains from one sample in a study of blood T cell repertoires in COVID-19. Profiling relied on immunoSEQ multiplex PCR, and the TCRdb table lists in-frame clones only, not all of them. The data hold around 290,000 clones, with around nine tenths observed a single time. Sequenced input: PBMCs or T cells enriched from blood (not recorded which). These receptors originate from a woman aged 55-69 years in a cohort exposed to, infected with or recovered from COVID-19 (not recorded which). Each CDR3 is given without its conserved first and last residue. The order of the fields is V gene, CDR3 protein.

TRBV5-4	ASSPQGAYEQY
TRBV19	ASSIMAGKNDEQF
TRBV19	ASSVTSYQPQH
TRBV19	ASSIMTLAGTDTQY
TRBV11-2	ASSHSGTSHSLGTQY
TRBV4-2	ASSQDSPSGANEQF
TRBV29-1	SVVRDTNTEAF
TRBV5-4	ASSSTRGTDTQY
TRBV28	ASSLFLRQGISTNEKLF
TRBV13	ASSPYTGNTGELF
TRBV9	ASGTSGSVGQF
TRBV3-1/TRBV3-2	ASSHGSGREF
TRBV5-1	ASSRESSGSYNEQF
TRBV15	ATSRDIRTGGDSPLH
TRBV5-4	ASSLAPGLAYNEQF
TRBV6-6	ATHDTSPF
TRBV5-4	ASSPRDRYTEQY
TRBV28	ASSLKAGSNQPQH
TRBV5-8	ASSARRAREDTQY
TRBV18	ASSPVTNLNQPQH
TRBV6-4	ASSARREGSPLH
TRBV5-1	ASDQGASSSDTQY
TRBV7-8	ASSLATGAGANVLT
TRBV6-1	ASSEVDRGFYGYT
TRBV7-3	ASSPHPGQGGYMNTEAF
TRBV28	ASGGGIHRGSGQPQH
TRBV7-9	ASSGNSGTSGRASGELF
TRBV9	ASSPNQPAHYEQY
TRBV29-1	SALDRTSGNTIY
TRBV30	AWSEVAGASYEQY
TRBV18	ASSPPQGTYEQY